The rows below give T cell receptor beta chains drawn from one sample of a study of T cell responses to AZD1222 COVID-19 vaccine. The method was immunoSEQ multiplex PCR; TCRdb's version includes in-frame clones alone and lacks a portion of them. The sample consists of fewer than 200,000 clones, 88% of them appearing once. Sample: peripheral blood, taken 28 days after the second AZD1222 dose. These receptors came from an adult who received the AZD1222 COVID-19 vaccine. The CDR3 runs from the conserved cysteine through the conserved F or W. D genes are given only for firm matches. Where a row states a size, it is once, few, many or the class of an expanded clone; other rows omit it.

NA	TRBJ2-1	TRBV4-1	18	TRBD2	CASSQETPGTSGRFEQFF	TGCGCCAGCAGCCAAGAAACCCCCGGGACTAGCGGGAGGTTTGAGCAGTTCTTC
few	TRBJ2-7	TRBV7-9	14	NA	CASSLTLEASEQYF	TGTGCCAGCAGCTTAACACTTGAGGCTAGTGAGCAGTACTTC
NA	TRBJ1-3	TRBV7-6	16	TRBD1	CASSLGGRGSGNTIYF	TGTGCCAGCAGCTTAGGAGGCAGGGGGTCTGGAAACACCATATATTTT
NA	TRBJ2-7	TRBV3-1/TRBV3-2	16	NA	CASSQDVGTRFYEQYF	TGTGCCAGCAGCCAAGATGTCGGGACGCGGTTCTACGAGCAGTACTTC
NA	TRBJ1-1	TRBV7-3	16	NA	CASSSGAMKGNTEAFF	TGTGCCAGCAGCTCTGGTGCGATGAAGGGGAACACTGAAGCTTTCTTT
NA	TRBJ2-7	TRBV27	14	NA	CASSPGTYTYEQYF	TGTGCCAGCAGTCCCGGGACTTATACCTACGAGCAGTACTTC
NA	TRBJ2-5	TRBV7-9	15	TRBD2	CASSFPRLAQETQYF	TGTGCCAGCAGCTTCCCGCGACTAGCCCAAGAGACCCAGTACTTC
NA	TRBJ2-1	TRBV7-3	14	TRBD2	CASSLTLRENEQFF	TGTGCCAGCAGCTTAACTTTGCGGGAGAATGAGCAGTTCTTC
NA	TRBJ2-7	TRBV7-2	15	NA	CASSSTGRGTYEQYF	TGTGCCAGCAGTTCCACAGGGAGAGGGACCTACGAGCAGTACTTC
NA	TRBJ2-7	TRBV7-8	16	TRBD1	CASSLFGGGQVLEQYF	TGTGCCAGCAGCTTATTTGGTGGGGGACAGGTTCTCGAGCAGTACTTC
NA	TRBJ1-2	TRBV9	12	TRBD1	CASYRGENGYTF	TGTGCCAGCTACAGGGGTGAGAATGGCTACACCTTC
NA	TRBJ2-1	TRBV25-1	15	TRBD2	CASSKLAGSYNEQFF	TGTGCCAGCAGTAAACTAGCGGGTTCCTACAATGAGCAGTTCTTC
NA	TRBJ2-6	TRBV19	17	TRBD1	CASSTQDRGSGANVLTF	TGTGCCAGTAGTACGCAGGACAGGGGCTCTGGGGCCAACGTCCTGACTTTC
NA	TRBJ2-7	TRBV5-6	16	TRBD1	CASSLNFGTGDYEQYF	TGTGCCAGCAGCTTGAACTTCGGGACAGGTGACTACGAGCAGTACTTC
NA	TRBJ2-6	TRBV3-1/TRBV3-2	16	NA	CASSQWGGSGANVLTF	TGTGCCAGCAGCCAATGGGGTGGCTCTGGGGCCAACGTCCTGACTTTC
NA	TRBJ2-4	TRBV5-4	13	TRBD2	CASSPREGDIQYF	TGTGCCAGCAGCCCGCGGGAGGGGGACATTCAGTACTTC
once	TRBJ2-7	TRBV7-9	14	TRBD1	CASSIGTGKNEQYF	TGTGCCAGCAGCATCGGGACAGGGAAAAACGAGCAGTACTTC
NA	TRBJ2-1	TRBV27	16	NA	CASKGWPRGSYNEQFF	TGTGCCAGCAAGGGTTGGCCGCGAGGATCCTACAATGAGCAGTTCTTC
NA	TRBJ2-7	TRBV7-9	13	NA	CASSFSGGGEQYF	TGTGCCAGCAGTTTTAGCGGAGGAGGGGAGCAGTACTTC
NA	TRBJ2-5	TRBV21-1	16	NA	CASSSRGTQTLETQYF	TGTGCCAGCAGTTCCAGGGGAACACAGACCTTAGAGACCCAGTACTTC
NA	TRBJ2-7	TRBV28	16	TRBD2	CASSPSSAGGPWEQYF	TGTGCCAGCAGTCCCTCGAGTGCGGGAGGGCCTTGGGAGCAGTACTTC
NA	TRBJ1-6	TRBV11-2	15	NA	CASSYSGRTNSPLHF	TGTGCCAGCAGCTACTCCGGGCGGACTAATTCACCCCTCCACTTT
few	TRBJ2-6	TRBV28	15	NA	CASSPTGSGANVLTF	TGTGCCAGCAGTCCGACAGGCTCCGGGGCCAACGTCCTGACTTTC
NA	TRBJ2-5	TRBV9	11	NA	CASSVRETQYF	TGTGCCAGCAGCGTTAGAGAGACCCAGTACTTC
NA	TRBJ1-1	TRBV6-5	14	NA	CASSYWQGGPEAFF	TGTGCCAGCAGTTATTGGCAGGGCGGTCCTGAAGCTTTCTTT
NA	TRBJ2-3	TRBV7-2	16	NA	CASRVLSVRRGNTQYF	TGTGCCAGCAGGGTCCTTAGCGTCCGGCGAGGGAATACGCAGTATTTT
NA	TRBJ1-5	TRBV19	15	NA	CASSIRQDSNQPQHF	TGTGCCAGTAGTATTCGACAAGATAGCAATCAGCCCCAGCATTTT
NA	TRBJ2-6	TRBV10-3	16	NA	CAIRGQAGPGANVLTF	TGTGCCATCAGGGGACAAGCGGGGCCTGGGGCCAACGTCCTGACTTTC
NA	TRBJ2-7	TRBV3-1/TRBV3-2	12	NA	CASSQGEATSWF	TGTGCCAGCAGCCAAGGCGAGGCTACCAGTTGGTTC
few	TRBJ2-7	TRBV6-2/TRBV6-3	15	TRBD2	CASSYRLAGLNEQYF	TGTGCCAGCAGTTATCGACTAGCGGGACTCAACGAGCAGTACTTC
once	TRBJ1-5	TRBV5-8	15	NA	CASSYGERVNQPQHF	TGTGCCAGCAGCTATGGGGAACGAGTCAATCAGCCCCAGCATTTT
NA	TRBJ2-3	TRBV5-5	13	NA	CASSSLGPDTQYF	TGTGCCAGCAGCTCCCTAGGGCCAGATACGCAGTATTTT
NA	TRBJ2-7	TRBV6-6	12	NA	CASRRGSYEQYF	TGTGCCAGCAGAAGGGGCTCCTACGAGCAGTACTTC
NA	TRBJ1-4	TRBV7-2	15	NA	CASSSQDWEGEKLFF	TGTGCCAGCAGCTCCCAGGACTGGGAGGGGGAAAAACTGTTTTTT
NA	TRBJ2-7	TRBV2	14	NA	CASSPRQGYYEQYF	TGTGCCAGCAGTCCCAGGCAGGGCTACTACGAGCAGTACTTC
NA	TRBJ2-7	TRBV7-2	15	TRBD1	CASSPRQGAFHEQYF	TGTGCCAGCAGCCCCAGACAGGGGGCATTTCACGAGCAGTACTTC
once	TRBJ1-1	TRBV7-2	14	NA	CASSGGVGGTEAFF	TGTGCCAGCAGCGGCGGGGTAGGGGGCACTGAAGCTTTCTTT
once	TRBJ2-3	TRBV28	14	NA	CASSKGTSTDTQYF	TGTGCCAGCAGTAAAGGGACAAGCACAGATACGCAGTATTTT
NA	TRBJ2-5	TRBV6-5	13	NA	CASSYGLQETQYF	TGTGCCAGCAGTTACGGCCTCCAAGAGACCCAGTACTTC
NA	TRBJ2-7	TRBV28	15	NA	CASSGGIELRYEQYF	TGTGCCAGCAGCGGCGGGATAGAACTTCGCTACGAGCAGTACTTC
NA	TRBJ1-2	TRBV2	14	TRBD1	CASSEWDRELGYTF	TGTGCCAGCAGTGAATGGGACAGGGAGCTAGGCTACACCTTC